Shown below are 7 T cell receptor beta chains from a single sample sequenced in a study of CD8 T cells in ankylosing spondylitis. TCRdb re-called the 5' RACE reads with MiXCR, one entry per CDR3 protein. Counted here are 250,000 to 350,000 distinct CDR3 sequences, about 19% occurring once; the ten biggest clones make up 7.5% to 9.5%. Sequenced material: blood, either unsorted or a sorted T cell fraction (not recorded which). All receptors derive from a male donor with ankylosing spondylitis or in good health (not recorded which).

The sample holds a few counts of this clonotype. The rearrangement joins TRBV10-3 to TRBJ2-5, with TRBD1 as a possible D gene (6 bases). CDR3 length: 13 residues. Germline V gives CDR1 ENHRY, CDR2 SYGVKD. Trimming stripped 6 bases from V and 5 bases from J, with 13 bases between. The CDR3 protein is CAIRQGVGETQYF. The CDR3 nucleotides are TGTGCCATCAGACAGGGAGTGGGGGAGACCCAGTACTTC.

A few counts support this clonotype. CDR3 DNA sequence: TGTGCCAGCAGCGCTACTAGCGGGGGGCCAGAAGATACGCAGTATTTT. As protein: CASSATSGGPEDTQYF. The rearrangement links TRBV7-8 to TRBJ2-3; TRBD2 matches 12 bases. CDR1 and CDR2 from the germline V gene are SGHVS and FQNEAQ. J gave up 5 bases and V 5 bases, and 8 bases lay outside the gene matches. The CDR3 runs 16 residues.

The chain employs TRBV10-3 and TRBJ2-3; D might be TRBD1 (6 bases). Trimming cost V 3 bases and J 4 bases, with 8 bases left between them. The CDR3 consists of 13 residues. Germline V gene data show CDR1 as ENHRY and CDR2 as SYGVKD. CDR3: CAISDDRPDTQYF. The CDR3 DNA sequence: TGTGCCATCAGTGATGACAGGCCAGATACGCAGTATTTT.

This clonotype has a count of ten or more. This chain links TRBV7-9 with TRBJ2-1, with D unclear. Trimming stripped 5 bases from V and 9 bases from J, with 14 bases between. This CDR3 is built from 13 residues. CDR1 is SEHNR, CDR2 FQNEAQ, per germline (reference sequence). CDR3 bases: TGTGCCAGCAGCATAACAACTCGACCTGAGCAGTTCTTC. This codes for CASSITTRPEQFF.

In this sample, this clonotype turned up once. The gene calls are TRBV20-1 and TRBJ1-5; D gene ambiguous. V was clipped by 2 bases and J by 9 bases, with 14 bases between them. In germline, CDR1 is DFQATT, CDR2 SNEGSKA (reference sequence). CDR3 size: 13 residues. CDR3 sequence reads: CSARSSQRGPQHF. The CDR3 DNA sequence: TGCAGTGCTAGATCCTCCCAGAGAGGGCCCCAGCATTTT.

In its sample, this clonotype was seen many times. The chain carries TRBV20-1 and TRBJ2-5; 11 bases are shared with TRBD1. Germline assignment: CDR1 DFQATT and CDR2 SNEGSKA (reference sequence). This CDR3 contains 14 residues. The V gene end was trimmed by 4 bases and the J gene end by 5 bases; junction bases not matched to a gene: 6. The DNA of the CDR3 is TGCAGTGCTAAAGGACAGGGGGCTGGGGAGACCCAGTACTTC. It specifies CSAKGQGAGETQYF.

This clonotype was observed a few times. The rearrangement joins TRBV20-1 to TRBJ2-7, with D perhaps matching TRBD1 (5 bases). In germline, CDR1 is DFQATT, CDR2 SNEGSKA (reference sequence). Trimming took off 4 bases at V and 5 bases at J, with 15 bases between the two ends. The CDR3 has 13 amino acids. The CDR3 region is CSATGNEPHEQYV. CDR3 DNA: TGCAGTGCTACAGGGAATGAACCCCACGAGCAGTACGTC.